This TCR beta chain was sequenced in a study of OX40 agonist ivuxolimab in advanced cancers. The overall study: Each dose-escalation patient presented with hepatocellular carcinoma, melanoma, renal cell or head and neck cancer. The group had a mean age of roughly 56 years, ranged from about 20 to 90, and was 82.7% male.

The CDR3 is made up of 15 amino acids. V was cut by 4 bases and J by 0 bases, with 11 bases left in between. Germline assignment: CDR1 SGHRS and CDR2 YFSETQ. Systemic immunosuppression or a history of autoimmune disease excluded patients. About this clone: Its antigen is unidentified.

Whole-study results and caveats: Circulating CD4+ and CD8+ T cells showed clonal expansion by week 6 at 0.1 to 3.0 mg/kg.

TCRdb keeps only in-frame clones here, not all; method: immunoSEQ multiplex PCR. The sample consists of tens of thousands of clones, more than 80% of them appearing once. The receptor's source is an adult with an advanced solid tumor such as melanoma, head and neck, liver or kidney cancer. V gene TRBV5-1 combines with J gene TRBJ1-3; perhaps TRBD1 as D (6 bases). The sequencing here drew on CD4+ or CD8+ T cells sorted from blood, taken in a trial of the OX40 agonist ivuxolimab. CDR3 residues: CASSPQGLSGNTIYF. The CDR3 DNA reads as TGCGCCAGCAGCCCACAGGGACTCTCTGGAAACACCATATATTTT.